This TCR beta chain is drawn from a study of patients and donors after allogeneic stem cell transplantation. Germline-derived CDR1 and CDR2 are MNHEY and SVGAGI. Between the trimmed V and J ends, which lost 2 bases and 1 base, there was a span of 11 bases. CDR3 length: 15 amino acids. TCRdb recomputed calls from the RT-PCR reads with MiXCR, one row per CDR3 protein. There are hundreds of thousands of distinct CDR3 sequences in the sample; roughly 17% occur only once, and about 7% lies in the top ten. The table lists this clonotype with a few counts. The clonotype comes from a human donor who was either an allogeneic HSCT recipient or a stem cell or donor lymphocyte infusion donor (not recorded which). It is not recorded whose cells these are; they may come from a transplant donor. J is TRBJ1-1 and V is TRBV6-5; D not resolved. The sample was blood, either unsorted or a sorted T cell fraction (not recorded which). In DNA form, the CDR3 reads TGTGCCAGCAGTTACGATCGGGATTGGAACACTGAAGCTTTCTTT. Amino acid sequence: CASSYDRDWNTEAFF.